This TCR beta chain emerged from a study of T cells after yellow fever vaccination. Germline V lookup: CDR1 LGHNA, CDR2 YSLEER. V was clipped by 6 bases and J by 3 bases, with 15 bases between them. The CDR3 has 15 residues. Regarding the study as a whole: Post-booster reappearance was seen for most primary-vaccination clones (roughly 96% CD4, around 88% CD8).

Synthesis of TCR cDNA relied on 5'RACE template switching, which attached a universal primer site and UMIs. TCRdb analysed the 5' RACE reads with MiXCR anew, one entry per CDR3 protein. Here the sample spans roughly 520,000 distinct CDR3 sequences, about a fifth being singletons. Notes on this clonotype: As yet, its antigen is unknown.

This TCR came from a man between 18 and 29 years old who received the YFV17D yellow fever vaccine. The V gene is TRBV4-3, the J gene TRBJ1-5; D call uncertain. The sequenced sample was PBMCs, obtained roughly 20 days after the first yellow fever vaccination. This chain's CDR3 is CASRWTWAFNQPQHF. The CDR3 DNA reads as TGCGCCAGCAGATGGACCTGGGCCTTCAATCAGCCCCAGCATTTT.